This TCR beta chain was sequenced for a study of blood T cell repertoires in COVID-19. Study in general: Material from acute and convalescent COVID-19 was sourced from the United States, Italy and Spain. T cells, B-cell-depleted T cells, or PBMCs provided the cDNA or gDNA that served as material.

V shed 4 bases and J shed 7 bases, with 17 bases lying between them. Germline lookup yields CDR1 SGHTS and CDR2 YDEGEE. The CDR3 consists of 15 residues. How the authors handled the data: Estimation of nucleated cell counts was performed using reference gene primer amplification. Produced via immunoSEQ multiplex PCR; TCRdb's table is partial and in-frame only. V and J calls and clone size are given by that table; D and trimming were obtained from the DNA. The sample consists of 150,000 to 200,000 clones, around four fifths of them appearing once. The TCR sequence derives from a man aged 70-80 years with acute or convalescent COVID-19. The chain carries TRBV5-8 and TRBJ1-4, with a possible D match to TRBD1 (5 bases). The sample taken for sequencing was peripheral blood. The CDR3 DNA sequence: TGTGCCAGCAGCGTCCGCGGGGGACGAGGTGAAAAACTGTTTTTT. Protein sequence: CASSVRGGRGEKLFF.